Described below is a single TCR beta chain sequence and its context. The source of the sample is a study of blood T cell repertoires in COVID-19. Original analysis: Using reference gene primer amplification, nucleated cell counts were estimated. Profiling relied on immunoSEQ multiplex PCR, and the TCRdb table lists in-frame clones only, not all of them. V and J calls and clone size are given by that table; D and trimming were obtained from the DNA. The sample records fewer than 350,000 clones, approximately 89% being singletons. Recruits, aged roughly 18 to 89 years, lived in around 24 US areas. V lost 4 bases and J 0 bases, leaving 12 bases between the germline ends. The V gene's germline CDR1 is SGHTS and CDR2 YDEGEE. This CDR3 spans 15 amino acids.

Sequencing was performed on PBMCs or T cells enriched from blood (not recorded which). The V call is TRBV5-8, the J call TRBJ2-3; D not resolved. The source of this sequence is a man between 40 and 49 years old who had been exposed to COVID-19. CDR3 DNA: TGTGCCAGCAGCCCGATTCTACCAAGCACAGATACGCAGTATTTT. This gives the protein CASSPILPSTDTQYF. Supplemented by reference TRBV5-8 and TRBJ2-3, the full variable domain reads EAGVTQSPTHLIKTRGQQATLRCSPISGHTSVYWYQQALGLGLQFLLWYDEGEERNRGNFPPRFSGRQFPNYSSELNVNALELEDSALYLCASSPILPSTDTQYFGPGTRLTVL.